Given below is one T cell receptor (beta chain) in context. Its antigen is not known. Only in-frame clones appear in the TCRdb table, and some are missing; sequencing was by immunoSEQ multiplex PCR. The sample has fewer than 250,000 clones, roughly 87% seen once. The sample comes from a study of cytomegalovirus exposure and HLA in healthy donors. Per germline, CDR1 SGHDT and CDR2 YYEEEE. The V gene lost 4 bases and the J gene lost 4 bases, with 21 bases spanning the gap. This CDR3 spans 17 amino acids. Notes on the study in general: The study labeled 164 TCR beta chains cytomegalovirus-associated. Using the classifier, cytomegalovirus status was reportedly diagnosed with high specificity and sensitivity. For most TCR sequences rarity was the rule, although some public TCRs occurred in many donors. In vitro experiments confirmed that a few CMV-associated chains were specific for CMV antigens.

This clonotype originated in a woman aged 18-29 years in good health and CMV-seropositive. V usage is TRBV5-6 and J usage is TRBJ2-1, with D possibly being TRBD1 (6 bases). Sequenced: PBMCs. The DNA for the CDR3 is TGTGCCAGCAGCCTAGACAGGCCCGTCCTCCTTTACAATGAGCAGTTCTTC. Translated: CASSLDRPVLLYNEQFF.